One sample yielded the 21 T cell receptor beta chains listed below, sequenced in a study of a mutant IDH1 vaccine in newly diagnosed glioma. The antigens these receptors bind are not known. Noted time point: week 23, last vaccination. The vaccine gave 300 ug of a 20-mer mutant IDH1 peptide subcutaneously per dose. Only in-frame clones appear in the TCRdb table, and some are missing; sequencing was by immunoSEQ multiplex PCR. In the table there are 40,000 to 45,000 clones, 65% to 80% of which are singletons. The sequencing here drew on PBMCs, taken from a glioma patient whose treatment included an IDH1 peptide vaccine. These receptors came from a man in his fifties or sixties with glioma.

The genes are TRBV14 and TRBJ1-3; no reliable D call. The CDR3 spans 13 residues. The ends were cut back, 0 bases at V and 4 bases at J, with 4 bases in the middle. CDR1 SGHDN and CDR2 FVKESK come from the germline V gene. The CDR3 DNA reads as TGTGCCAGCAGCCAAGATCAGGGAAACACCATATATTTT. This codes for CASSQDQGNTIYF. The whole variable domain, filled in from reference TRBV14 and TRBJ1-3, reads EAGVTQFPSHSVIEKGQTVTLRCDPISGHDNLYWYRRVMGKEIKFLLHFVKESKQDESGMPNNRFLAERTGGTYSTLKVQPAELEDSGVYFCASSQDQGNTIYFGEGSWLTVV.

V and J are TRBV18 and TRBJ1-2; D perhaps matches TRBD1 (5 bases). The germline V gene has CDR1 KGHSH and CDR2 LQKENI. CDR3 size: 17 residues. The V gene lost 5 bases and the J gene lost 0 bases, with 19 bases spanning the gap. The CDR3 DNA sequence: TGTGCCAGCTCAGCAGCGCGCCCAGACAGCTCTAACTATGGCTACACCTTC. It translates to CASSAARPDSSNYGYTF.

This chain uses TRBV5-6 with TRBJ1-1, with 8 bases fitting TRBD1. Trimming removed 5 bases from V and 7 bases from J; junction bases left unmatched: 7. There are 13 residues in the CDR3. CDR1 is SGHDT and CDR2 is YYEEEE in the germline V gene. In DNA form, the CDR3 reads TGTGCCAGCAGACGTCAGGGGGCTGGTGAAGCTTTCTTT. Translating it yields CASRRQGAGEAFF.

The rearrangement uses TRBV29-1 and TRBJ1-1; no reliable D call. CDR3 length: 13 amino acids. Germline assignment: CDR1 SQVTM and CDR2 ANQGSEA. Trimming removed 0 bases from V and 1 base from J, with 6 bases in between. CDR3 in amino acids: CSVEDQRNTEAFF. CDR3 DNA sequence: TGCAGCGTTGAAGATCAAAGGAACACTGAAGCTTTCTTT. Full variable domain (rest looked up from reference TRBV29-1 and TRBJ1-1): SAVISQKPSRDICQRGTSLTIQCQVDSQVTMMFWYRQQPGQSLTLIATANQGSEATYESGFVIDKFPISRPNLTFSTLTVSNMSPEDSSIYLCSVEDQRNTEAFFGQGTRLTVV.

This clone was counted once. The V gene is TRBV6-1, the J gene TRBJ1-1; the D is unclear. Germline lookup yields CDR1 MNHNS and CDR2 SASEGT. Trimming removed 3 bases at V and 5 bases at J, with 13 bases between. The CDR3 length is 14 residues. In nucleotides, the CDR3 is TGTGCCAGCAGTGATCGGAGGGAACGTACTGAAGCTTTCTTT. Translating gives CASSDRRERTEAFF.

The chain links TRBV10-3 to TRBJ2-5, with D possibly TRBD2 on 6 matching bases. CDR1 ENHRY and CDR2 SYGVKD come from the germline V gene. V dropped 9 bases and J dropped 2 bases, with 13 bases sitting between them. CDR3 length: 13 amino acids. The CDR3 loop reads CAIRDSQQETQYF. CDR3 nucleotides: TGTGCCATTCGGGACTCCCAGCAAGAGACCCAGTACTTC.

CDR3 region: CASSYLDRKETQYF. The CDR3 coding sequence is TGTGCCAGCAGTTACCTAGACAGAAAAGAGACCCAGTACTTC. The chain combines TRBV6-5 with TRBJ2-5; perhaps TRBD1 as D (5 bases). V was cut by 2 bases and J by 3 bases, with 10 bases left in between. The germline V gene encodes CDR1 MNHEY and CDR2 SVGAGI. There are 14 residues in the CDR3.

The V call is TRBV30, the J call TRBJ2-5; D ambiguous. CDR1 is GTSNPN, CDR2 SVGIG, per germline (reference sequence). The CDR3 length is 13 residues. V was cut by 0 bases and J by 4 bases, with 9 bases left in between. In nucleotides, the CDR3 is TGTGCCTGGAGTGTACGGGTTTCAGAGACCCAGTACTTC. Translated, it gives CAWSVRVSETQYF.

The genes are TRBV30 and TRBJ2-6, with D unresolved. CDR1 and CDR2 from the germline V gene are GTSNPN and SVGIG (reference sequence). V was clipped by 3 bases and J by 4 bases, with 10 bases between them. CDR3 length: 14 amino acids. In nucleotides, the CDR3 is TGTGCCTGGAGCATGGACCGAGGGGCCAACGTCCTGACTTTC. Translated, it gives CAWSMDRGANVLTF.

The chain carries TRBV5-1 and TRBJ2-3; D is undetermined. Germline V lookup: CDR1 SGHRS, CDR2 YFSETQ. V was shortened by 5 bases and J by 3 bases, with 10 bases between the two germline ends. The length of the CDR3 is 13 residues. In nucleotides, the CDR3 is TGCGCCAGCAGGGCGACGGTGACAGATACGCAGTATTTT. Protein product: CASRATVTDTQYF.

The table lists this clone with a count of one. The genes are TRBV5-1 and TRBJ2-7; tentative D call: TRBD1 (7 bases). CDR1 and CDR2 from the germline V gene are SGHRS and YFSETQ. CDR3 length: 19 residues. V was cut by 6 bases and J by 3 bases, with 31 bases left in between. CDR3 DNA: TGCGCCAGCACTACAGTAGGGGGCCCTCACCATGGCGGGGACTACGAGCAGTACTTC. Its protein is CASTTVGGPHHGGDYEQYF. The full variable domain, completed using reference TRBV5-1 and TRBJ2-7, is KAGVTQTPRYLIKTRGQQVTLSCSPISGHRSVSWYQQTPGQGLQFLFEYFSETQRNKGNFPGRFSGRQFSNSRSEMNVSTLELGDSALYLCASTTVGGPHHGGDYEQYFGPGTRLTVT.

The rearrangement links TRBV5-1 to TRBJ2-7; 8 positions agree with TRBD1. J lost 0 bases, V lost 4 bases, and 3 bases had no gene match. Germline V gene sequence: CDR1 SGHRS, CDR2 YFSETQ. The CDR3 runs to 14 residues. The CDR3 sequence: CASSTDRGSYEQYF. In DNA, the CDR3 is TGCGCCAGCAGCACCGACAGGGGCTCCTACGAGCAGTACTTC.

The V call is TRBV1, the J call TRBJ1-3. TRBV1 is termed a pseudogene. The CDR3 extends over 15 amino acids. CDR3 amino acids: CTSSQDCSSGNTIYF. The CDR3 nucleotides are TGCACCAGCAGCCAAGATTGCTCCTCTGGAAACACCATATATTTT.

J is TRBJ1-1 and V is TRBV29-1; the D is unclear. This CDR3 is 12 amino acids long. Germline V lookup: CDR1 SQVTM, CDR2 ANQGSEA. V was pared by 4 bases and J by 2 bases, with 8 bases between. For the CDR3, the DNA is TGCAGCGTTGGGGGTCTTAACACTGAAGCTTTCTTT. This translates into CSVGGLNTEAFF.

The rearrangement links TRBV18 to TRBJ1-2; D gene uncertain. The germline CDR1 and CDR2 sequences are KGHSH and LQKENI. The V end lost 0 bases, the J end lost 2 bases, and 10 bases lay between the germline ends. This CDR3 has 15 residues. Here the CDR3 reads CASSPPVGPNYGYTF. The CDR3 region has the DNA TGTGCCAGCTCACCACCGGTAGGACCCAACTATGGCTACACCTTC.

The chain joins TRBV19 to TRBJ2-2; 7 positions agree with TRBD1. After removal of 5 bases from V and 3 bases from J, the junction contained 15 bases not matched to a gene. The germline gives CDR1 LNHDA, CDR2 SQIVND (reference sequence). This CDR3 comprises 18 residues. CDR3 residues: CASSSFFTGTEDTGELFF. The DNA for the CDR3 is TGTGCCAGTAGTTCATTTTTCACCGGGACAGAGGACACCGGGGAGCTGTTTTTT.

The rearrangement links TRBV4-3 to TRBJ2-2, with TRBD2 matching over 10 bases. V trimming: 3 bases; J trimming: 6 bases; junction bases outside the gene matches: 10. Looked up from germline, CDR1 is LGHNA and CDR2 is YSLEER. The CDR3 consists of 17 residues. The DNA for the CDR3 is TGCGCCAGCAGCCAGCCCCCCGGGACTAGCGAATCCGGGGAGCTGTTTTTT. Protein sequence: CASSQPPGTSESGELFF.

The chain couples TRBV30 to TRBJ1-1; perhaps TRBD1 as D (5 bases). V lost 0 bases to trimming and J lost 1 base, with 6 bases between them. This CDR3 has 13 amino acids. Germline V lookup: CDR1 GTSNPN, CDR2 SVGIG (reference sequence). The CDR3 DNA is TGTGCCTGGAGTGTTGGGGCGAACACTGAAGCTTTCTTT. Protein: CAWSVGANTEAFF.

This sequence joins TRBV6-5 and TRBJ1-4, with D maybe TRBD1 (5 bases). The CDR3 length is 16 residues. V lost 0 bases to trimming and J lost 4 bases, with 12 bases between them. In germline, CDR1 is MNHEY, CDR2 SVGAGI. CDR3 bases: TGTGCCAGCAGTTACTCGATGGGACGGATTAATGAAAAACTGTTTTTT. Residues: CASSYSMGRINEKLFF.

J is TRBJ2-1 and V is TRBV7-8; 11 bases fit TRBD2. The germline V gene has CDR1 SGHVS and CDR2 FQNEAQ. V lost 2 bases, J lost 7 bases, and 4 bases stayed unmatched. The CDR3 totals 15 residues. CDR3 protein: CASSLTSGGGNEQFF. DNA for the CDR3: TGTGCCAGCAGCTTAACTAGCGGGGGTGGGAATGAGCAGTTCTTC.

CDR3 protein: CASSLGSGETQYF. CDR3 nucleotide sequence: TGTGCCAGCAGCTTAGGCTCGGGAGAGACCCAGTACTTC. V is TRBV7-8 and J is TRBJ2-5; no clear D gene. In germline, CDR1 is SGHVS, CDR2 FQNEAQ. V gave up 1 base and J gave up 4 bases, with 7 bases separating them. The CDR3 covers 13 residues.